These T cell receptor beta chains were read from a single sample in a study of cytomegalovirus exposure and HLA in healthy donors. This table comes from immunoSEQ multiplex PCR, and its TCRdb copy is limited to in-frame clones, with some not included. The profile shows around 60,000 clones, roughly 75% of them singletons. Source material: PBMCs. All receptors come from a woman aged 40 to 50 in good health and CMV-seropositive. The CDR3 runs from the conserved cysteine through the conserved F or W. The D gene is left open where the match is weak. Expanded clones get a size class; other rows say once, few or many, or leave the size out.

TRBJ1-1	TRBV7-9	.	.	TGTGCCAGCAGCCTCGATTGGGGGGCTGAAGCTTTCTTT	CASSLDWGAEAFF
TRBJ1-1	TRBV2	TRBD1	.	TGTGCCAGCAGGGAGGGACAGGGGGCGAATGAAGCTTTCTTT	CASREGQGANEAFF
TRBJ1-1	TRBV6-5	TRBD1	.	TGTGCCAGCAGTTACGACAGGGGAGCTTTCTTT	CASSYDRGAFF
TRBJ2-1	TRBV19	TRBD2	.	TGTGCCAGTAGTAAGGGACTAGCGGTGAGCTCCTACAATGAGCAGTTCTTC	CASSKGLAVSSYNEQFF
TRBJ2-3	TRBV18	TRBD1	few	TGTGCCAGCTCACCTCCGGGACAGAGACAGGATACGCAGTATTTT	CASSPPGQRQDTQYF
TRBJ1-5	TRBV27	.	once	TGTGCCAGCAGCCGCCGACAGACCAATCAGCCCCAGCATTTT	CASSRRQTNQPQHF
TRBJ2-3	TRBV6-4	.	.	TGTGCCAGCAGTGACTCGATGTCAGGGGGCACAGATACGCAGTATTTT	CASSDSMSGGTDTQYF
TRBJ2-7	TRBV5-8	TRBD1	.	TGTGCCAGCAGCATGGACAGGGCACGGGAGCAGTACTTC	CASSMDRAREQYF
TRBJ2-3	TRBV5-1	.	.	TGCGCCAGCACTGGCGGGAACCTGGGCGATACGCAGTATTTT	CASTGGNLGDTQYF
TRBJ2-7	TRBV11-2	TRBD1	.	TGTGCCAGCAGCCTGGACAGGCCGAACCACGAGCAGTACTTC	CASSLDRPNHEQYF
TRBJ2-7	TRBV5-4	TRBD1	.	TGTGCCAGCAGCTTCGACAGGGCATCCTACGAGCAGTACTTC	CASSFDRASYEQYF
TRBJ2-1	TRBV6-5	TRBD1	.	TGTGCCAGCAGTTTTCCGTACGCGACAGGGGGCAATGAGCAGTTCTTC	CASSFPYATGGNEQFF
TRBJ1-5	TRBV25-1	.	.	TGTGCCAGCAGGCAGAGCAATCAGCCCCAGCATTTT	CASRQSNQPQHF
TRBJ1-4	TRBV19	.	.	TGTGCCAGTAGTATAAATTTGGACAGCGAAAAACTGTTTTTT	CASSINLDSEKLFF